A selection of T cell receptor beta chains follows, all from one sample in a study of blood T cell repertoires in COVID-19. The table came from immunoSEQ multiplex PCR; TCRdb's copy has only in-frame clones and leaves some out. This sample has 150,000 or so clones, with around 87% found just once. Sequencing input: peripheral blood. Receptors were obtained from an elderly man with acute or convalescent COVID-19. Each CDR3 is given with its conserved first and last residue. D genes are given only for firm matches. The size field is filled for only some rows; it gives once, few, many or a size class.

d_call	v_call	j_call	clone_size	cdr3_aa	cdr3_nt
.	TRBV15	TRBJ2-3	.	CATSRDNPDTQYF	TGTGCCACCAGCAGAGATAATCCAGATACGCAGTATTTT
TRBD1	TRBV7-8	TRBJ2-7	.	CASSPTTGIPYEQYF	TGTGCCAGCAGCCCGACGACAGGGATCCCCTACGAGCAGTACTTC
.	TRBV9	TRBJ1-1	.	CASSPRGGGTEAFF	TGTGCCAGCAGCCCCCGGGGGGGTGGCACTGAAGCTTTCTTT
.	TRBV9	TRBJ2-2	.	CASSVAFGPGELFF	TGTGCCAGCAGCGTAGCTTTCGGTCCCGGGGAGCTGTTTTTT
TRBD2	TRBV28	TRBJ2-7	.	CASSQLAGGFYEQYF	TGTGCCAGCAGCCAACTAGCGGGGGGGTTCTACGAGCAGTACTTC
.	TRBV29-1	TRBJ1-2	.	CSVTTGTNYGYTF	TGCAGCGTTACTACGGGAACTAACTATGGCTACACCTTC
TRBD1	TRBV27	TRBJ1-1	.	CASSGTAPNTEAFF	TGTGCCAGCAGTGGGACAGCTCCGAACACTGAAGCTTTCTTT
TRBD1	TRBV7-8	TRBJ2-7	.	CASSLPDRAYEQYF	TGTGCCAGCAGCCTCCCGGACAGGGCTTACGAGCAGTACTTC
TRBD1	TRBV24-1	TRBJ1-2	.	CATSDLPLGQGHYGYTF	TGTGCCACCAGTGATTTGCCCCTGGGACAGGGTCATTATGGCTACACCTTC
TRBD1	TRBV7-3	TRBJ1-5	.	CASSRQGGQPQHF	TGTGCCAGCAGCCGACAGGGCGGACAGCCCCAGCATTTT
TRBD1	TRBV28	TRBJ1-5	few	CASSQTGVGNQPQHF	TGTGCCAGCAGCCAGACAGGGGTAGGCAATCAGCCCCAGCATTTT
.	TRBV7-9	TRBJ1-2	.	CASSLESGGGYTF	TGTGCCAGCAGCTTAGAATCCGGGGGAGGCTACACCTTC
TRBD2	TRBV5-1	TRBJ2-2	.	CASSVGSGSSTGELFF	TGCGCCAGCAGCGTTGGGAGCGGGAGTAGCACCGGGGAGCTGTTTTTT
TRBD1	TRBV28	TRBJ1-1	.	CASSSRGMNTEAFF	TGTGCCAGCAGTTCCAGGGGGATGAACACTGAAGCTTTCTTT
TRBD1	TRBV18	TRBJ1-2	.	CASSPDRIGGYTF	TGTGCCAGCTCACCGGACAGGATCGGGGGCTACACCTTC
TRBD2	TRBV18	TRBJ2-1	.	CASSPGLAMYNEQFF	TGTGCCAGCTCACCAGGACTAGCGATGTACAATGAGCAGTTCTTC
.	TRBV6-5	TRBJ1-2	.	CASTPTTSTNYGYTF	TGTGCCAGCACCCCCACCACATCCACTAACTATGGCTACACCTTC
TRBD1	TRBV5-5	TRBJ1-5	once	CASSWGQDSNQPQHF	TGTGCCAGCAGCTGGGGACAGGATAGCAATCAGCCCCAGCATTTT
TRBD1	TRBV19	TRBJ2-5	.	CASNAIRDRAQETQYF	TGTGCCAGTAATGCCATCAGGGACAGGGCTCAAGAGACCCAGTACTTC
TRBD1	TRBV15	TRBJ1-3	few	CATSRDGQAPGNTIYF	TGTGCCACCAGCAGAGATGGACAGGCCCCTGGAAACACCATATATTTT
.	TRBV6-5	TRBJ1-6	.	CATERGRSNSPLHF	TGTGCCACTGAACGGGGGAGGTCGAATTCACCCCTCCACTTT
.	TRBV19	TRBJ2-5	.	CASSIRQGQETQYF	TGTGCCAGTAGTATTCGGCAGGGTCAAGAGACCCAGTACTTC
.	TRBV20-1	TRBJ2-7	.	CSASRGARFEQYF	TGCAGTGCTAGTCGGGGGGCCCGGTTCGAGCAGTACTTC
.	TRBV29-1	TRBJ2-3	.	CSVEELKDKGPTDTQYF	TGCAGCGTTGAAGAACTCAAGGACAAAGGGCCTACAGATACGCAGTATTTT
TRBD1	TRBV7-2	TRBJ2-2	.	CASRRDRVRTGELFF	TGTGCCAGCAGACGGGACAGGGTGAGGACCGGGGAGCTGTTTTTT
TRBD2	TRBV5-1	TRBJ2-2	once	CASTKSGGRNGELFF	TGCGCCAGCACCAAGAGCGGGGGCCGCAACGGGGAGCTGTTTTTT
TRBD2	TRBV3-1/TRBV3-2	TRBJ2-3	.	CASSPSGLAGADTQYF	TGTGCCAGCAGCCCGTCGGGACTAGCGGGAGCAGATACGCAGTATTTT
TRBD1	TRBV7-9	TRBJ2-3	.	CASSLVLSGTGSTDTQYF	TGTGCCAGCAGCTTAGTATTGTCGGGGACAGGGAGCACAGATACGCAGTATTTT
TRBD2	TRBV18	TRBJ2-3	.	CASSPLGPGGEDTQYF	TGTGCCAGCTCACCACTGGGGCCGGGAGGAGAGGATACGCAGTATTTT
.	TRBV28	TRBJ1-1	.	CASSLSGGPNTEAFF	TGTGCCAGCAGTTTAAGCGGGGGCCCGAACACTGAAGCTTTCTTT
TRBD1	TRBV19	TRBJ1-2	.	CAIQRTGAYGYTF	TGTGCCATACAACGGACAGGGGCTTATGGCTACACCTTC
TRBD1	TRBV7-2	TRBJ1-3	.	CASSPAGTGGNTIYF	TGTGCCAGCAGCCCAGCCGGGACAGGAGGAAACACCATATATTTT
TRBD1	TRBV10-1	TRBJ2-1	.	CASRDRSAYNEQFF	TGCGCCAGCAGGGACAGGTCGGCTTACAATGAGCAGTTCTTC
TRBD2	TRBV9	TRBJ2-1	.	CASSVVAGGPNEQFF	TGTGCCAGCAGCGTAGTAGCGGGGGGGCCGAATGAGCAGTTCTTC
.	TRBV6-4	TRBJ2-7	few	CASSDPVPNRVHEQYF	TGTGCCAGCAGTGACCCCGTCCCCAACAGGGTTCACGAGCAGTACTTC
.	TRBV6-5	TRBJ1-2	.	CASTPQGRSYYGYTF	TGTGCCAGCACCCCCCAGGGTAGGAGTTACTATGGCTACACCTTC
.	TRBV5-1	TRBJ2-3	once	CASSLDSTDTQYF	TGCGCCAGCAGCCTAGACTCCACAGATACGCAGTATTTT
TRBD1	TRBV9	TRBJ1-3	.	CASSVAPDRPSSGNTIYF	TGTGCCAGCAGCGTAGCACCGGACAGGCCCAGCTCTGGAAACACCATATATTTT
.	TRBV6-1	TRBJ1-2	.	CASSDGGYGYTF	TGTGCCAGCAGTGACGGAGGATATGGCTACACCTTC
.	TRBV28	TRBJ2-5	.	CASSLRGSRAETQYF	TGTGCCAGCAGTTTAAGGGGATCACGGGCGGAGACCCAGTACTTC
TRBD2	TRBV6-5	TRBJ2-1	.	CASSYSLAGGFNEQFF	TGTGCCAGCAGTTACTCTCTAGCGGGAGGATTCAATGAGCAGTTCTTC
.	TRBV2	TRBJ1-3	.	CASSVVEADSGNTIYF	TGTGCCAGCTCGGTGGTCGAGGCTGACTCTGGAAACACCATATATTTT
.	TRBV14	TRBJ2-7	.	CASSQSPGGPYEQYF	TGTGCCAGCAGCCAAAGCCCCGGGGGTCCTTACGAGCAGTACTTC
TRBD1	TRBV5-4	TRBJ1-1	.	CASSPGQGNTEAFF	TGTGCCAGCAGCCCCGGACAGGGGAACACTGAAGCTTTCTTT
.	TRBV7-9	TRBJ1-1	once	CASSSREGLTEAFF	TGTGCCAGCAGCTCCCGGGAGGGGCTGACTGAAGCTTTCTTT
TRBD1	TRBV3-1/TRBV3-2	TRBJ2-7	.	CASSLGQSSYEQYF	TGTGCCAGCAGCTTGGGACAGAGCTCCTACGAGCAGTACTTC
TRBD2	TRBV6-6	TRBJ2-7	.	CASSREGFGNEQYF	TGTGCCAGCAGCCGGGAGGGCTTTGGTAACGAGCAGTACTTC
.	TRBV6-1	TRBJ1-3	.	CASSDIFGKGDAGNTIYF	TGTGCCAGCAGTGATATCTTCGGGAAGGGAGACGCTGGAAACACCATATATTTT
.	TRBV9	TRBJ2-2	.	CASSVEGEGGELFF	TGTGCCAGCAGCGTAGAGGGTGAGGGCGGGGAGCTGTTTTTT
.	TRBV2	TRBJ2-7	.	CASKGDEAKNEQYF	TGTGCCAGCAAGGGAGACGAGGCGAAAAACGAGCAGTACTTC
TRBD1	TRBV9	TRBJ2-5	.	CASSVAPTGQETQYF	TGTGCCAGCAGCGTAGCCCCGACAGGGCAAGAGACCCAGTACTTC
.	TRBV10-3	TRBJ1-4	.	CAARSSTNEKLFF	TGTGCCGCCAGGTCGTCCACTAATGAAAAACTGTTTTTT
.	TRBV19	TRBJ1-1	.	CASSRRGEAFF	TGTGCCAGTAGTAGGCGGGGTGAAGCTTTCTTT
.	TRBV5-1	TRBJ2-1	.	CASMLATYNEQFF	TGCGCCAGCATGTTAGCGACTTACAATGAGCAGTTCTTC
.	TRBV2	TRBJ1-1	once	CASSVTATEAFF	TGTGCCAGCAGTGTAACAGCCACTGAAGCTTTCTTT